One and the same sample provided the 29 T cell receptor beta chains below, sequenced in a study of CD8 T cells in ankylosing spondylitis. Study-wide findings and caveats: Eight or nine highly homologous variants formed a TCR beta motif that appeared characteristic of ankylosing spondylitis blood.

The antigens for these receptors are not known. From the 5' RACE reads, TCRdb called clonotypes with MiXCR, one entry per CDR3 protein. The sample contains around 490,000 distinct CDR3 sequences, 5.3% of which appear only once. Material: blood, either unsorted or a sorted T cell fraction (not recorded which). The source is a male donor with ankylosing spondylitis.

This clonotype was recorded many times. This sequence joins TRBV20-1 and TRBJ1-1, with D uncertain. The CDR3 runs to 14 residues. Trimming pared 0 bases from V and 6 bases from J, leaving 14 bases between. Germline V gene lookup returns CDR1 DFQATT and CDR2 SNEGSKA (reference sequence). The CDR3 coding sequence is TGCAGTGCTAGAGATCTGTCTGGTTACGCTGAAGCTTTCTTT. This gives the protein CSARDLSGYAEAFF.

Many counts were recorded for this clonotype. The V call is TRBV28, the J call TRBJ2-7; 8 positions agree with TRBD1. Trimming removed 6 bases from V and 3 bases from J; junction bases left unmatched: 7. The CDR3 sequence is 14 residues long. Germline assignment: CDR1 MDHEN and CDR2 SYDVKM. CDR3 sequence: CASRLTGVDYEQYF. CDR3 coding DNA: TGTGCCAGCAGATTGACAGGGGTAGACTACGAGCAGTACTTC.

This clonotype has ten or more counts. This sequence joins TRBV6-2 or TRBV6-3 and TRBJ2-7; D may match TRBD1 or TRBD2 (5 bases each). V shed 4 bases and J shed 2 bases, with 18 bases lying between them. This CDR3 is built from 16 residues. Germline CDR1 and CDR2: MNHEY and SVGEGT. The CDR3 loop reads CASSSHPAGTTYEQYF. Here the CDR3 DNA reads TGTGCCAGCAGTTCCCACCCGGCAGGGACCACCTACGAGCAGTACTTC.

In this sample, this clonotype turned up many times. The V call is TRBV5-1, the J call TRBJ2-3, with a weak D call TRBD2 (6 bases). Trimming took 6 bases from V and 2 from J, leaving 16 bases between them. Germline V gene lookup returns CDR1 SGHRS and CDR2 YFSETQ. The CDR3 length is 15 residues. The CDR3 loop reads CASNRDSSYTDTQYF. CDR3 bases: TGCGCCAGCAACCGGGACTCAAGCTACACAGATACGCAGTATTTT.

This clonotype was counted many times. The genes are TRBV7-8 and TRBJ2-1; no definite D call. The CDR3 has 11 residues. CDR1 and CDR2 (germline): SGHVS, FQNEAQ. Trimming pared 8 bases from V and 1 base from J, leaving 3 bases between. The CDR3 nucleotides read TGTGCCAGCGAATCCTACAATGAGCAGTTCTTC. Its protein is CASESYNEQFF.

This clonotype was detected many times. The V call is TRBV20-1, the J call TRBJ1-2; D unclear. The CDR3 is 14 amino acids. V was clipped by 5 bases and J by 0 bases, with 13 bases between them. The germline gives CDR1 DFQATT, CDR2 SNEGSKA (reference sequence). CDR3 DNA: TGCAGTGCTCCCGCAGAGTTAGCTAACTATGGCTACACCTTC. Encoded protein: CSAPAELANYGYTF.

This clonotype showed up many times. The rearrangement links TRBV7-8 to TRBJ2-5, with D perhaps TRBD2 (6 bases). This CDR3 has 14 residues. From germline, CDR1 is SGHVS and CDR2 FQNEAQ. Trimming cost V 5 bases and J 1 base, with 11 bases left between them. DNA of the CDR3: TGTGCCAGCAGCCGCGGGACCACCCAAGAGACCCAGTACTTC. It translates to CASSRGTTQETQYF.

The chain combines TRBV7-2 with TRBJ2-7; a weak D match, TRBD2 (6 bases). The CDR3 totals 16 residues. Between the trimmed V and J ends, which lost 4 bases and 1 base, there was a span of 17 bases. Looked up from germline, CDR1 is SGHTA and CDR2 is FQGNSA. The CDR3 DNA reads TGTGCCAGCAGCTCCCCCTGGGGGGTGAGATCCTACGAGCAGTACTTC. This gives the protein CASSSPWGVRSYEQYF. The full variable domain, in which reference TRBV7-2 and TRBJ2-7 provide the parts outside the CDR3, is GAGVSQSPSNKVTEKGKDVELRCDPISGHTALYWYRQSLGQGLEFLIYFQGNSAPDKSGLPSDRFSAERTGGSVSTLTIQRTQQEDSAVYLCASSSPWGVRSYEQYFGPGTRLTVT.

This clonotype has at least ten counts. CDR3 DNA sequence: TGTGCCAGCAACGGACAGGGGGTGTACGAGCAGTACTTC. Its protein is CASNGQGVYEQYF. The chain links TRBV6-6 to TRBJ2-7; 10 bases agree with TRBD1. J lost 4 bases, V lost 7 bases, and 4 bases had no gene match. The CDR3 runs to 13 residues. CDR1 is MNHNY, CDR2 SVGAGI, per germline (reference sequence).

This clonotype was seen ten or more times. The chain links TRBV5-1 to TRBJ2-7; 10 bases line up with TRBD2. This CDR3 region has 16 residues. The germline CDR1 and CDR2 sequences are SGHRS and YFSETQ. V trimming: 1 base; J trimming: 3 bases; junction bases outside the gene matches: 7. In DNA, the CDR3 is TGCGCCAGCAGCTTGTTTCCGGCTAGCGGGGGCTACGAGCAGTACTTC. As protein: CASSLFPASGGYEQYF.

This clonotype was detected many times. The V gene is TRBV7-2, the J gene TRBJ2-7; D ambiguous. The CDR3 sequence is 12 residues long. Trimming took 5 bases from V and 5 from J, leaving 10 bases between them. Germline V gene lookup returns CDR1 SGHTA and CDR2 FQGNSA. CDR3 in DNA: TGTGCCAGCAGCGATCTGCCTAACGAGCAGTACTTC. Translating gives CASSDLPNEQYF.

At least ten counts were recorded for this clonotype. V is TRBV6-1 and J is TRBJ2-5; 8 bases align to TRBD2. The germline CDR1 and CDR2 sequences are MNHNS and SASEGT. CDR3 length equals 14 residues. V trimming: 4 bases; J trimming: 5 bases; junction bases outside the gene matches: 6. CDR3: CASSAREGRETQYF. In DNA, the CDR3 is TGTGCCAGCAGTGCCCGGGAGGGACGGGAGACCCAGTACTTC.

Ten or more counts support this clonotype. The J gene is TRBJ2-1, the V gene TRBV4-3; 8 bases match TRBD2. The V and J ends lost 1 base and 4 bases, in that order; junction bases with no gene match: 12. The CDR3 runs 18 residues. Germline V gives CDR1 LGHNA, CDR2 YSLEER. The DNA for the CDR3 is TGCGCCAGCAGCCAAGGCGCACCGGGACTAGTCCTGTACAATGAGCAGTTCTTC. Translating gives CASSQGAPGLVLYNEQFF.

Ten or more counts support this clonotype. The rearrangement uses TRBV4-2 and TRBJ2-7; D ambiguous. The CDR3 totals 13 residues. The germline V gene has CDR1 LGHNA and CDR2 YNFKEQ. V dropped 0 bases and J dropped 4 bases, with 7 bases sitting between them. In nucleotides, the CDR3 is TGTGCCAGCAGCCAAGATCCCCGGTACGAGCAGTACTTC. Translated, it gives CASSQDPRYEQYF.

The V gene is TRBV20-1, the J gene TRBJ2-7; TRBD2 matches 7 bases. The CDR3 totals 11 residues. Germline CDR1 and CDR2: DFQATT and SNEGSKA (reference sequence). CDR3 sequence: CRSGGSYEQYF. CDR3 bases: TGCAGGAGCGGCGGGAGTTACGAGCAGTACTTC.

There are many counts of this clonotype. This chain links TRBV7-2 with TRBJ2-1; D is undetermined. This CDR3 spans 12 amino acids. The germline V gene encodes CDR1 SGHTA and CDR2 FQGNSA. The V and J ends lost 5 bases and 4 bases respectively, with 6 bases between them. DNA of the CDR3: TGTGCCAGCAGCGCAAGGTACAATGAGCAGTTCTTC. It translates to CASSARYNEQFF.

This clonotype came up many times. This chain uses TRBV7-9 with TRBJ1-5; D unresolved. V lost 3 bases to trimming and J lost 6 bases, with 9 bases between them. The CDR3 consists of 13 residues. The germline CDR1 and CDR2 sequences are SEHNR and FQNEAQ (reference sequence). CDR3 region: CASSFPGGQPQHF. For the CDR3, the DNA is TGTGCCAGCAGCTTTCCGGGTGGTCAGCCCCAGCATTTT.

This clonotype was observed at least ten times. The chain joins TRBV6-1 to TRBJ1-5; no definite D call. This CDR3 contains 14 residues. Trimming shortened V by 6 bases and J by 2 bases, and 11 bases separated the two germline ends. CDR1 is MNHNS and CDR2 is SASEGT in the germline V gene. The CDR3 loop is CASSHGSGNQPQHF. CDR3 nucleotides: TGTGCCAGCAGCCACGGATCGGGCAATCAGCCCCAGCATTTT.

The J gene is TRBJ1-1, the V gene TRBV27, with 8 bases matching TRBD1. Unmatched junction bases numbered 10, after V lost 5 bases and J lost 5 bases. Germline-derived CDR1 and CDR2 are MNHEY and SMNVEV (reference sequence). The CDR3 is made up of 15 amino acids. CDR3 residues: CASSPSRQGRTEAFF. In DNA, the CDR3 is TGTGCCAGCAGTCCCAGCCGACAGGGGCGAACTGAAGCTTTCTTT.

Ten or more counts support this clonotype. The chain is built from TRBV7-2 and TRBJ2-7; tentatively, D is TRBD2 (6 bases). This CDR3 is built from 14 residues. CDR1 is SGHTA, CDR2 FQGNSA, per germline. V dropped 5 bases and J dropped 4 bases, with 15 bases sitting between them. The CDR3 DNA is TGTGCCAGCAGCATCAGGGACTCCTATTACGAGCAGTACTTC. Translating gives CASSIRDSYYEQYF. Full variable domain (missing parts from reference TRBV7-2 and TRBJ2-7): GAGVSQSPSNKVTEKGKDVELRCDPISGHTALYWYRQSLGQGLEFLIYFQGNSAPDKSGLPSDRFSAERTGGSVSTLTIQRTQQEDSAVYLCASSIRDSYYEQYFGPGTRLTVT.

The chain is built from TRBV6-5 and TRBJ2-1; 9 nucleotides agree with TRBD2. The CDR3 is 15 amino acids. The V segment lost 2 bases and the J segment 7 bases; nucleotides outside the gene matches: 6. CDR1 is MNHEY and CDR2 is SVGAGI in the germline V gene. The CDR3 reads CASSYGGRAVNEQFF. CDR3 sequence (DNA): TGTGCCAGCAGTTACGGCGGGAGGGCGGTAAATGAGCAGTTCTTC.

This clonotype was picked up many times. The chain combines TRBV5-5 with TRBJ2-1; either TRBD1 or TRBD2 may supply D (6 bases each). The CDR3 extends over 18 amino acids. V lost 4 bases, J lost 5 bases, and 25 bases lay in between. Germline CDR1 and CDR2: SGHKS and YYEKEE (reference sequence). CDR3 residues: CASSMGRRGELRDNEQFF. The CDR3 DNA follows: TGTGCCAGCAGCATGGGGCGGAGGGGGGAGCTGAGGGACAATGAGCAGTTCTTC.

This clonotype was observed many times. The chain joins TRBV4-3 to TRBJ1-2; D is possibly TRBD1 (6 bases). This CDR3 spans 16 amino acids. V was pared by 4 bases and J by 1 base, with 16 bases between. The germline V gene has CDR1 LGHNA and CDR2 YSLEER. Written as DNA, the CDR3 is TGCGCCAGCAGCCGGACCGGGACAACTCTTAACTATGGCTACACCTTC. Its protein product is CASSRTGTTLNYGYTF.

This chain joins TRBV2 and TRBJ2-3; 7 bases match TRBD2. CDR3 length: 12 residues. Unmatched junction bases numbered 5, after V lost 10 bases and J lost 4 bases. Looked up from germline, CDR1 is SNHLY and CDR2 is FYNNEI. The CDR3 DNA sequence: TGTGCCACCGGGAGGCTCTCAGATACGCAGTATTTT. Translating it yields CATGRLSDTQYF.

This clonotype was observed many times. V usage is TRBV7-9 and J usage is TRBJ2-4; perhaps TRBD1 as D (6 bases). From germline, CDR1 is SEHNR and CDR2 FQNEAQ (reference sequence). The CDR3 extends over 12 amino acids. V dropped 4 bases and J dropped 8 bases, with 9 bases sitting between them. The CDR3 DNA reads TGTGCCAGCAGCTCCGCAGGGGACATTCAGTACTTC. Its translation is CASSSAGDIQYF. Full variable domain (remainder filled in from reference TRBV7-9 and TRBJ2-4): DTGVSQNPRHKITKRGQNVTFRCDPISEHNRLYWYRQTLGQGPEFLTYFQNEAQLEKSRLLSDRFSAERPKGSFSTLEIQRTEQGDSAMYLCASSSAGDIQYFGAGTRLSVL.

This clonotype was counted at least ten times. The gene calls are TRBV7-2 and TRBJ2-1, with no clear D. This CDR3 has 12 amino acids. Between the trimmed V and J ends, which lost 5 bases and 8 bases, there was a span of 10 bases. The germline gives CDR1 SGHTA, CDR2 FQGNSA. The CDR3 nucleotides read TGTGCCAGCAGCCGTAATAGACATGAGCAGTTCTTC. Protein: CASSRNRHEQFF. Full variable domain (rest looked up from reference TRBV7-2 and TRBJ2-1): GAGVSQSPSNKVTEKGKDVELRCDPISGHTALYWYRQSLGQGLEFLIYFQGNSAPDKSGLPSDRFSAERTGGSVSTLTIQRTQQEDSAVYLCASSRNRHEQFFGPGTRLTVL.

Many counts were recorded for this clonotype. This rearrangement joins TRBV20-1 to TRBJ2-1; 9 nucleotides line up with TRBD2. The junction had 13 bases not matched to a gene; V was cut back by 4 bases and J by 12 bases. CDR1 and CDR2 from the germline V gene are DFQATT and SNEGSKA (reference sequence). The CDR3 contains 14 residues. CDR3 DNA sequence: TGCAGTGCTATATCTGGCGGGGGGGATCCGAGGCAGTTCTTC. Protein sequence: CSAISGGGDPRQFF.

Many counts were recorded for this clonotype. J is TRBJ2-1 and V is TRBV15; 10 nucleotides align to TRBD2. Germline-derived CDR1 and CDR2 are LNHNV and YYDKDF (reference sequence). CDR3 length: 19 amino acids. The V segment lost 3 bases and the J segment 5 bases; nucleotides outside the gene matches: 16. The CDR3 reads CATSRALYVTSGKDNEQFF. The DNA of the CDR3 is TGTGCCACCAGCAGGGCCCTCTATGTTACTAGCGGGAAGGACAATGAGCAGTTCTTC. Together with reference TRBV15 and TRBJ2-1, the CDR3 gives the full variable domain: DAMVIQNPRYQVTQFGKPVTLSCSQTLNHNVMYWYQQKSSQAPKLLFHYYDKDFNNEADTPDNFQSRRPNTSFCFLDIRSPGLGDTAMYLCATSRALYVTSGKDNEQFFGPGTRLTVL.

In its sample, this clonotype was seen a few times. This chain links TRBV5-1 with TRBJ2-7, with D unclear. Trimming stripped 4 bases from V and 2 bases from J, with 10 bases between. The germline V gene encodes CDR1 SGHRS and CDR2 YFSETQ. The CDR3 is made up of 13 amino acids. CDR3 coding DNA: TGCGCCAGCAGCGGAGACGGACCCTACGAGCAGTACTTC. It codes for CASSGDGPYEQYF.